This TCR beta chain is from a study of blood T cell repertoires in COVID-19. Study in general: Spain, Italy and the United States supplied samples that represented acute and convalescent COVID-19.

As processed by the authors: Using reference gene primer amplification, nucleated cell counts were estimated. Assay used: immunoSEQ multiplex PCR; TCRdb lists only in-frame clones, some missing. V and J calls and clone size come straight from that table; D and trimming were deduced from the DNA. The sample has tens of thousands of clones, approximately 90% seen once. CDR1 is KGHSH and CDR2 is LQKENI in the germline V gene. The CDR3 is made up of 13 amino acids. Trimming shortened V by 2 bases and J by 6 bases, and 9 bases separated the two germline ends. V gene TRBV18 combines with J gene TRBJ2-3; D not resolved. The sequencing sample was made of peripheral blood. The receptor comes from a human donor in a cohort sampled during active COVID-19. CDR3 in amino acids: CASSPIDGDTQYF. The CDR3 coding sequence is TGTGCCAGCTCACCAATAGACGGGGATACGCAGTATTTT.